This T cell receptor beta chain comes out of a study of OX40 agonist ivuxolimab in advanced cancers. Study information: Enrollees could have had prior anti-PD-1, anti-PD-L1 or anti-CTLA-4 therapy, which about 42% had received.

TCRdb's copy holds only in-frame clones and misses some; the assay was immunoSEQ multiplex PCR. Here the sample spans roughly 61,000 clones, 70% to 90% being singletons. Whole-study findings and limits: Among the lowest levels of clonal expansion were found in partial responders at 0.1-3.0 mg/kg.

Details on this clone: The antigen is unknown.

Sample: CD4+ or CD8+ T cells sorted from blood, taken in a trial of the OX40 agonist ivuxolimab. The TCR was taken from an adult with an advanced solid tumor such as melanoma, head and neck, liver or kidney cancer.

CDR3 in amino acids: CASGGTGGFRETQYF. The CDR3 DNA sequence: TGCGCCAGCGGTGGGACAGGGGGCTTTCGAGAGACCCAGTACTTC. J is TRBJ2-5 and V is TRBV5-1; the match to TRBD1 covers 12 bases. CDR3 length equals 15 residues. Losses at the gene ends were 7 bases for V and 4 bases for J; bases not matched to a gene: 8. Germline-derived CDR1 and CDR2 are SGHRS and YFSETQ.